This entry concerns a single T cell receptor beta chain. Its antigen is as yet unknown. This record belongs to a study of cytomegalovirus exposure and HLA in healthy donors. Study-wide background: Among approximately 400 genotyped donors, 65% to 90% fell in the Caucasian-associated ancestry cluster.

Study-level findings and limits: Rarity held for most TCR sequences, but there were some public TCRs that occurred in many donors.

The CDR3 covers 15 residues. The V and J ends lost 3 bases and 2 bases, in that order; junction bases with no gene match: 5. Germline assignment: CDR1 MGHRA and CDR2 YSYEKL. PCR amplification relied on 60 Vbeta primers (plus 13 Jbeta primers). Using immunoSEQ multiplex PCR, the repertoire was profiled, and TCRdb retains in-frame clones only, with some absent. The top ten clones hold approximately 6% of a sample with about 150,000 clones, around 79% of them seen once. The chain links TRBV4-1 to TRBJ2-5, with 8 positions matching TRBD1. The clonotype originates from a man aged 25-45 years in good health and CMV-seropositive. Sequencing was carried out using PBMCs. The DNA of the CDR3 is TGCGCCAGCAGCCAGGACAGGGTTTTGCAAGAGACCCAGTACTTC. Amino acids: CASSQDRVLQETQYF.